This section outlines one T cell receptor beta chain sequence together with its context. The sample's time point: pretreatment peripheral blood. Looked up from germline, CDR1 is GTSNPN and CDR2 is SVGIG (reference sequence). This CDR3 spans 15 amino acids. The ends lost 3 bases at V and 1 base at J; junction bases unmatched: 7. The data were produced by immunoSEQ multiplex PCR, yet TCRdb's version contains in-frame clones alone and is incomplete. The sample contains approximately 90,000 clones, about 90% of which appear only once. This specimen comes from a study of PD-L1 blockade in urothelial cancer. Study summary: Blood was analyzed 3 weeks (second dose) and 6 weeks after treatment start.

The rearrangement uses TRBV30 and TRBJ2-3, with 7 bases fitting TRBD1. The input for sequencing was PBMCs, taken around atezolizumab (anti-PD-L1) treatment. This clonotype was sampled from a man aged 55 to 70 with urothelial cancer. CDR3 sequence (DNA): TGTGCCTGGAGGACAGGGAAGGGACGCACAGATACGCAGTATTTT. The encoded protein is CAWRTGKGRTDTQYF.